Ten or more counts support the clone carrying this T cell receptor beta chain. Its antigen remains unidentified. Germline loops: CDR1 SGHTA, CDR2 FQGNSA. CDR3 length: 14 residues. Losses at the gene ends were 7 bases for V and 7 bases for J; bases not matched to a gene: 5. Patients had received no treatment of any kind before thyroid surgery. Original handling: It was from CDR3 differences across clinicopathological groups that a distant-metastasis classifier for papillary thyroid cancer was built. TCRdb re-clonotyped the PCR reads through MiXCR. The V and J calls shown here were made by TCRdb, not taken from the authors' results. This table has tens of thousands of clones, more than 9.5% appearing once. The data derive from a study of metastatic and nonmetastatic thyroid tumors. Across the study: Repertoires of blood and of tissue (tumor or nodule) from malignant and benign thyroid patients were compared. Regarding the study as a whole: Compared with benign nodules, malignant thyroid tumors were reported to have significantly higher TCR beta diversity in both blood and tumor.

The TCR was taken from a female donor with papillary thyroid cancer or a benign thyroid nodule (not recorded which). Some clones in this sample may be carry-over from other donors' samples. V is TRBV7-2 and J is TRBJ1-6, with 9 nucleotides matching TRBD1. Specimen: blood. This CDR3 is CASTGQGTNSPLHF. Here the CDR3 DNA reads TGTGCCAGCACCGGACAGGGGACGAATTCACCCCTCCACTTT.